This TCR beta chain was sequenced for a study of T cell responses to AZD1222 COVID-19 vaccine. Study observations and caveats: Females made up more of the donors, who were largely white British, and clonal diversity may have come out too low.

As to this clone: Its antigen is unidentified.

Repertoires were generated with immunoSEQ multiplex PCR, while TCRdb's copy carries only in-frame clones and drops some. The data contain 180,000 or so clones, about 88% of them singletons. The V and J ends lost 5 bases and 10 bases respectively, with 12 bases between them. CDR3 size: 12 residues. Germline CDR1 MDHEN, CDR2 SYDVKM. Here the sequenced sample was peripheral blood, taken on day 0 of AZD1222 vaccination. This TCR derives from an adult in good health. V usage is TRBV28 and J usage is TRBJ1-5; D unclear. This chain's CDR3 is CASSPELGPQHF. The DNA of the CDR3 is TGTGCCAGCAGTCCCGAATTGGGACCCCAGCATTTT.